This T cell receptor beta chain is from a study of blood T cell repertoires in COVID-19. Across the whole study: PBMCs, B-cell-depleted T cells, or T cells provided the cDNA or gDNA that made up the material.

How the authors handled the data: Reference gene primer amplification yielded estimated nucleated cell counts. TCRdb's copy holds only in-frame clones and misses some; the assay was immunoSEQ multiplex PCR. V and J calls and clone size are copied from that table; D and trimming were computed from the DNA. The sample lists about 140,000 clones; 75% to 80% were seen once. Germline lookup yields CDR1 SEHNR and CDR2 FQNEAQ (reference sequence). The ends were cut back, 1 base at V and 2 bases at J, with 8 bases in the middle. CDR3 length: 14 amino acids. The TCR sequence derives from a woman in her 50s who had recovered from COVID-19. Sample: PBMCs or T cells enriched from blood (not recorded which). The chain links TRBV7-9 to TRBJ2-5; D remains ambiguous. The CDR3 region is CASSLGPGQETQYF. DNA of the CDR3: TGTGCCAGCAGCTTAGGGCCGGGTCAAGAGACCCAGTACTTC.